This T cell receptor (beta chain) was sequenced for a study of CD8 T cells in Susac syndrome. The CDR3 consists of 15 residues. V lost 3 bases, J lost 0 bases, and 12 bases lay in between. CDR1 is GTSNPN, CDR2 SVGIG, per germline (reference sequence). Reverse transcription used about 0.5 to 1 ug RNA and random hexamers. Amplification of the TCR beta CDR3 was carried out by immunoSEQ multiplex PCR, which spanned a total of 54 Vbeta and 13 Jbeta segments. One entry per CDR3 protein results from TCRdb running MiXCR on the immunoSEQ multiplex PCR reads. The sample has around 190,000 distinct CDR3 sequences, 90% to 95% seen once; the top ten hold approximately 0.1%. Healthy donors formed controls matched for age and sex. The authors negatively isolated CD8+ and CD4+ T cells and FACS-enriched TEMRA cells.

The sequence derives from a human donor in good health. The material sequenced was CD4+ T cells from PBMCs. This sequence joins TRBV30 and TRBJ1-3; D is unclear. CDR3 sequence (DNA): TGTGCCTGGAGCTACCAGGTAGCCTCTGGAAACACCATATATTTT. Translated, it gives CAWSYQVASGNTIYF.